The clone carrying this T cell receptor beta chain came up a few times. No antigen is known for it. Produced via immunoSEQ multiplex PCR; TCRdb's table is partial and in-frame only. The sample contains about 84,000 clones, 70% to 90% of which appear only once. The entry originates in a study of T cell responses to AZD1222 COVID-19 vaccine. The study, taken as a whole, reports: Compared with day 0, the breadth and depth of the Spike-specific TCR repertoire rose significantly after two doses of AZD1222. Baseline serostatus was positive in only 5 to 7 AZD1222 recipients. All repertoire sampling was performed exclusively after the peak T cell response.

Both about-4-week and about-12-week second-dose recipients were combined. This material consisted of peripheral blood, taken 28 days after the second AZD1222 dose. The TCR was taken from an adult who received the AZD1222 COVID-19 vaccine.

The CDR3: CASSKRWSVAGELFF. The CDR3 DNA follows: TGTGCCAGCAGCAAGAGGTGGTCGGTTGCCGGGGAGCTGTTTTTT. V is TRBV4-2 and J is TRBJ2-2; D is unclear. Trimming shortened V by 5 bases and J by 6 bases, and 16 bases separated the two germline ends. The CDR3 has 15 residues. The germline CDR1 and CDR2 sequences are LGHNA and YNFKEQ.